This T cell receptor (beta chain) was identified in a study of cytomegalovirus exposure and HLA in healthy donors. Study background: A later analysis reported the 120 validation repertoires used the same platform as the 666 first-cohort repertoires. General study findings and limits: Reportedly, diagnosis of cytomegalovirus status by the classifier showed high specificity and sensitivity.

The study drew the donors from its approximately 110-subject validation cohort, separate from the roughly 700-subject first cohort. Here immunoSEQ multiplex PCR was the method, and the copy in TCRdb shows in-frame clones only, minus some. Here the sample spans some 120,000 clones, about 87% being singletons. Details on this clone: Its antigen is undetermined. One junction end disagrees with the germline gene, perhaps due to a read error.

The sequence derives from a woman aged 18-29 years in good health and CMV-seronegative. Sequencing used PBMCs.

CDR3 residues: CASRFAEGYNEQFF. Written as DNA, the CDR3 is TGTGCCAGCCGTTTCGCGGAAGGATACAATGAGCAGTTCTTC. The chain employs TRBV28 and TRBJ2-1, with D unclear. The CDR3 extends over 14 amino acids. Germline V CDR1 and CDR2: MDHEN, SYDVKM. Combining the CDR3 with reference TRBV28 and TRBJ2-1 gives the whole variable domain DVKVTQSSRYLVKRTGEKVFLECVQDMDHENMFWYRQDPGLGLRLIYFSYDVKMKEKGDIPEGYSVSREKKERFSLILESASTNQTSMYLCASRFAEGYNEQFFGPGTRLTVL.